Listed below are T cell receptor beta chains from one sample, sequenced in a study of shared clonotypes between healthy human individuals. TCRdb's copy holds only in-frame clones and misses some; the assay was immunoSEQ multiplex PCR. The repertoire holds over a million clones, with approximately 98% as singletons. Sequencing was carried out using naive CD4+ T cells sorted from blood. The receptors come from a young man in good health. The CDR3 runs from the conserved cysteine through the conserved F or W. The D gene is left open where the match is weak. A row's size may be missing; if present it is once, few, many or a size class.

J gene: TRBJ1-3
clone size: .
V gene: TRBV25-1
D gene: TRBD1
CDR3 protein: CASSDGDRAAGNTIYF
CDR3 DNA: TGTGCCAGCAGTGATGGGGACAGGGCGGCTGGAAACACCATATATTTT

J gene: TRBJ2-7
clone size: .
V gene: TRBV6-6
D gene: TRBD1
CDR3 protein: CASSYRQGVGYEQYF
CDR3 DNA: TGTGCCAGCAGTTACCGACAGGGGGTGGGGTACGAGCAGTACTTC

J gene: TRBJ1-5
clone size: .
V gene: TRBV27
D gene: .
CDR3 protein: CASIARYRVGPQHF
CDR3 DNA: TGTGCCAGCATTGCTCGGTACAGGGTGGGGCCCCAGCATTTT

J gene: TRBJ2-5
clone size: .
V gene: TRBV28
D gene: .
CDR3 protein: CASTKMGGRYTQYF
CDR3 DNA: TGTGCCAGCACCAAAATGGGAGGTCGATACACCCAGTACTTC

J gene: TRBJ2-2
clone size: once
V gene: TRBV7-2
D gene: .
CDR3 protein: CASSVTSFTGELFF
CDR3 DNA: TGTGCCAGCAGCGTAACTAGTTTCACCGGGGAGCTGTTTTTT

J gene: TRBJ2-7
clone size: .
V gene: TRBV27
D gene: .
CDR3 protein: CASRAQGTGSYEQYF
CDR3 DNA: TGTGCCAGCAGAGCCCAGGGGACCGGGTCCTACGAGCAGTACTTC

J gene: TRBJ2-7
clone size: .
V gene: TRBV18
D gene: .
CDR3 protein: CASSPLERGHFPASTYEQYF
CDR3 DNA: TGTGCCAGCTCACCTCTGGAACGGGGGCACTTTCCGGCTTCTACCTACGAGCAGTACTTC

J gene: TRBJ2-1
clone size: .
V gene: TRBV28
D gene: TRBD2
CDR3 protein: CASRSWTSAFYNEQFF
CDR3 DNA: TGTGCCAGCAGGAGTTGGACTAGCGCATTCTACAATGAGCAGTTCTTC

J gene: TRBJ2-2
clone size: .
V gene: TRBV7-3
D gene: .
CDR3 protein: CASGAGPNTGELFF
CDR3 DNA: TGTGCCAGCGGGGCAGGGCCCAACACCGGGGAGCTGTTTTTT

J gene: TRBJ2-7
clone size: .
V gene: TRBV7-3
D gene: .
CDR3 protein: CASSPGVSTYEQYF
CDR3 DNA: TGTGCCAGCAGCCCAGGGGTATCAACCTACGAGCAGTACTTC

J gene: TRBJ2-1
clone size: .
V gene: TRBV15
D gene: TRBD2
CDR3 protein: CATSRDRLAGPGDEQFF
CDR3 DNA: TGTGCCACCAGCAGAGATAGACTAGCGGGACCTGGGGATGAGCAGTTCTTC

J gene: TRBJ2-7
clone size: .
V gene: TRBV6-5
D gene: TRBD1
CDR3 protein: CASSYTNRGEQYF
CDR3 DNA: TGTGCCAGCAGTTACACCAACAGGGGCGAGCAGTACTTC

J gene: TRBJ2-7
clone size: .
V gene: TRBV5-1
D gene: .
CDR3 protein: CASSLGLSSYEQYF
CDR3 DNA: TGCGCCAGCAGCTTGGGTCTCTCCTCCTACGAGCAGTACTTC

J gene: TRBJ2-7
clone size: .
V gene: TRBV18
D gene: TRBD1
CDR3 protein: CASSRGTGAPYEQYF
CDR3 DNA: TGTGCCAGCTCCCGAGGAACAGGGGCCCCCTACGAGCAGTACTTC

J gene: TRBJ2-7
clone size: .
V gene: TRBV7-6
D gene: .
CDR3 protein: CASSLSRAGFEQYF
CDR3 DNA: TGTGCCAGCAGCTTAAGCCGGGCGGGGTTCGAGCAGTACTTC

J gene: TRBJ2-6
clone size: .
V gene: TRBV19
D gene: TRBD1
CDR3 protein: CASSMDRGRPGANVLTF
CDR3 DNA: TGTGCCAGTAGTATGGACAGGGGTCGGCCCGGGGCCAACGTCCTGACTTTC

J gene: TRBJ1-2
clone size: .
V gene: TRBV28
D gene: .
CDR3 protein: CASSGDIAYGYTF
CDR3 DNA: TGTGCCAGCAGTGGTGACATCGCCTATGGCTACACCTTC

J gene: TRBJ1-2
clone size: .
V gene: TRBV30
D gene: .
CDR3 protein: CAGGLPPGGYTF
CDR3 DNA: TGTGCCGGTGGGCTACCGCCTGGGGGCTACACCTTC

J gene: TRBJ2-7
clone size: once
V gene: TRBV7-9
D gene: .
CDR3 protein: CASSPGNEQYF
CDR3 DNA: TGTGCCAGCAGCCCAGGGAACGAGCAGTACTTC

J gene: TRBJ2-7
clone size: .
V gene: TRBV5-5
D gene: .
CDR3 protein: CASSPQNSYEQYF
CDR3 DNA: TGTGCCAGCAGCCCCCAGAACTCCTACGAGCAGTACTTC

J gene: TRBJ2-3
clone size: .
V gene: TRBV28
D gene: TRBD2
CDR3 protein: CASSLGAGASTDTQYF
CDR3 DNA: TGTGCCAGCAGTTTGGGAGCGGGGGCTAGCACAGATACGCAGTATTTT

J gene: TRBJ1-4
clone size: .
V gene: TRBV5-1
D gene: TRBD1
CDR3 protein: CASSWQGATNEKLFF
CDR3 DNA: TGCGCCAGCAGCTGGCAGGGGGCGACTAATGAAAAACTGTTTTTT

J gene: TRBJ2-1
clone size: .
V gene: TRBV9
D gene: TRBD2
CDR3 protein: CASSVVGGPPNEQFF
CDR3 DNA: TGTGCCAGCAGCGTAGTGGGAGGGCCGCCGAATGAGCAGTTCTTC

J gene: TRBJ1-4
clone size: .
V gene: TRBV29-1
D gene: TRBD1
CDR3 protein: CSVEGQGNEKLFF
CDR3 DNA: TGCAGCGTTGAGGGACAGGGGAACGAAAAACTGTTTTTT

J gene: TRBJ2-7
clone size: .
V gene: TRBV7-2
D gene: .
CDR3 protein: CASSAGPSYEQYF
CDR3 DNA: TGTGCCAGCAGCGCCGGGCCTTCCTACGAGCAGTACTTC

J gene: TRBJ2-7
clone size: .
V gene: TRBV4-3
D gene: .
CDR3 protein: CASSQAANLPYEQYF
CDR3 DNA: TGCGCCAGCAGCCAAGCGGCAAATCTTCCTTACGAGCAGTACTTC

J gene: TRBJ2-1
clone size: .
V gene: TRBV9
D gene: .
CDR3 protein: CASSVRGVSSLDNEQFF
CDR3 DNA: TGTGCCAGCAGTGTGAGGGGTGTGTCGTCGCTGGACAATGAGCAGTTCTTC

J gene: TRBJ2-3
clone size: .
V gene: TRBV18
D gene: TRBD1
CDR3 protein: CASSLMPGQGSSTDTQYF
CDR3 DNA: TGTGCCAGCTCTCTTATGCCGGGACAGGGCTCTAGCACAGATACGCAGTATTTT

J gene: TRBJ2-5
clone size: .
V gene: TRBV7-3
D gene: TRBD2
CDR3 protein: CASSLTREEETQYF
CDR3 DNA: TGTGCCAGCAGCTTAACGCGGGAGGAGGAGACCCAGTACTTC

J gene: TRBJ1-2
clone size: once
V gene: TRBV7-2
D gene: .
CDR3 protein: CASSLNVRTGYTF
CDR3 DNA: TGTGCCAGCAGCTTAAATGTGCGGACTGGCTACACCTTC

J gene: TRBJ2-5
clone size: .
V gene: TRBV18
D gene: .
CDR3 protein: CASSPTVYQETQYF
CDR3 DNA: TGTGCCAGCTCACCGACAGTGTACCAAGAGACCCAGTACTTC

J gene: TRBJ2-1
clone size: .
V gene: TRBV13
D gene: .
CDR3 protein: CASSPGRGAYNEQFF
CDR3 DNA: TGTGCCAGCAGCCCGGGGCGGGGAGCTTACAATGAGCAGTTCTTC

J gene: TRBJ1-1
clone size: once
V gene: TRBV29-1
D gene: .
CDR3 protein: CSVELVNTEAFF
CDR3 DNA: TGCAGCGTTGAGTTAGTTAACACTGAAGCTTTCTTT

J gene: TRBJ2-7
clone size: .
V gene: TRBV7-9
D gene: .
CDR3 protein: CASSFLTGAISYEQYF
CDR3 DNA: TGTGCCAGCAGCTTTCTTACGGGAGCCATCTCCTACGAGCAGTACTTC

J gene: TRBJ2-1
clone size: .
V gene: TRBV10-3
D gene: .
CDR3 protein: CAISESSEQFF
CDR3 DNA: TGTGCCATCAGTGAGTCGTCCGAGCAGTTCTTC

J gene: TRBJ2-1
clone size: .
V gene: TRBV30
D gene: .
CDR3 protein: CAWTPQSSYNEQFF
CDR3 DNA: TGTGCCTGGACTCCCCAGAGCTCCTACAATGAGCAGTTCTTC

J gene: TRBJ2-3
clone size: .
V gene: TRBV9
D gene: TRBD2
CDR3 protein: CASSPGGLRTDTQYF
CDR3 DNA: TGTGCCAGCAGCCCGGGAGGACTCCGCACAGATACGCAGTATTTT

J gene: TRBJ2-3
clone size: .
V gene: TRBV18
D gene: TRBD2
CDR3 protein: CASSPGAGGITDTQYF
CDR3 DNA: TGTGCCAGCTCACCGGGAGCGGGAGGCATCACAGATACGCAGTATTTT

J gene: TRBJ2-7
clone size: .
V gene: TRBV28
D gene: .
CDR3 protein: CASSSLQGYYEQYF
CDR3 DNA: TGTGCCAGCAGTTCTCTCCAGGGGTACTACGAGCAGTACTTC

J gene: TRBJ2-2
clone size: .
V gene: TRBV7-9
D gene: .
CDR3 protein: CASSPGGGPFNTGELFF
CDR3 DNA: TGTGCCAGCAGCCCGGGCGGGGGCCCTTTTAACACCGGGGAGCTGTTTTTT

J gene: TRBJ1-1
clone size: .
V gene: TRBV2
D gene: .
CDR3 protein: CASMFLIANTEAFF
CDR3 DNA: TGTGCCAGCATGTTCCTGATCGCGAACACTGAAGCTTTCTTT

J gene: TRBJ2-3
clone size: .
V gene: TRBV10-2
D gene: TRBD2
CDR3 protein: CASRGLAGTTDTQYF
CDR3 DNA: TGCGCCAGCAGAGGACTAGCGGGGACCACAGATACGCAGTATTTT

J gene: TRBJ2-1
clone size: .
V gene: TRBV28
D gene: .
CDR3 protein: CATNLDPANNEQFF
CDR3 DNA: TGTGCCACTAACCTCGACCCGGCGAACAATGAGCAGTTCTTC

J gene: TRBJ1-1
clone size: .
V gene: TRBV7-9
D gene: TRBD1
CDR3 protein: CASSRVGGTGAFF
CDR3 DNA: TGTGCCAGCAGCCGAGTGGGTGGGACAGGAGCTTTCTTT

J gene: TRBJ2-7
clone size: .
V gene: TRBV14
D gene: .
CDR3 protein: CASSQDGRKGDEQYF
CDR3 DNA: TGTGCCAGCAGCCAAGATGGTAGGAAAGGGGACGAGCAGTACTTC

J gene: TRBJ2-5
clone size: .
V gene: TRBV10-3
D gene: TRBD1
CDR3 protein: CAIRTGDEETQYF
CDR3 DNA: TGTGCCATCCGGACAGGGGATGAAGAGACCCAGTACTTC

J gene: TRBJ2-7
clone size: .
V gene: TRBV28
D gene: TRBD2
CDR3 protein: CASGGGGPYEQYF
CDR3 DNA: TGTGCCAGCGGGGGGGGAGGTCCGTACGAGCAGTACTTC

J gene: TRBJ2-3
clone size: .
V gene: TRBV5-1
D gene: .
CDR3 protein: CASSLAESPTDTQYF
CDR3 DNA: TGCGCCAGCAGCTTGGCCGAAAGCCCCACAGATACGCAGTATTTT

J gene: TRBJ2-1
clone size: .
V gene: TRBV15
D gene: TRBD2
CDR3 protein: CATSKGLAGELEQFF
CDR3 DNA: TGTGCCACCAGCAAAGGTTTAGCGGGAGAGCTTGAGCAGTTCTTC

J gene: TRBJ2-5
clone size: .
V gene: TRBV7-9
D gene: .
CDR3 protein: CASSLADTQETQYF
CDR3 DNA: TGTGCCAGCAGCTTAGCGGACACTCAAGAGACCCAGTACTTC

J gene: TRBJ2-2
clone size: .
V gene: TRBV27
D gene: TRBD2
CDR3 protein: CASSFYGRGAGELFF
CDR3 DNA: TGTGCCAGCAGTTTCTACGGGAGGGGAGCCGGGGAGCTGTTTTTT

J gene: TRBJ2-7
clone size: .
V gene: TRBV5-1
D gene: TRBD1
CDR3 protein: CASSQTDRAGQYF
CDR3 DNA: TGCGCCAGCAGCCAAACAGACAGGGCCGGGCAGTACTTC

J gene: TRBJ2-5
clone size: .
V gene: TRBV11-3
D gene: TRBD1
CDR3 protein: CASSLGQGNAETQYF
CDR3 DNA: TGTGCCAGCAGCTTAGGACAGGGTAATGCGGAGACCCAGTACTTC

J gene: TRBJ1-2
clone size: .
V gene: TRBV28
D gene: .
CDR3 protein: CASSIAPNYGYTF
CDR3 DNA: TGTGCCAGCAGTATTGCTCCTAACTATGGCTACACCTTC

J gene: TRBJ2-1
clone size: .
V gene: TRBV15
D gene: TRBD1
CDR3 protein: CATSATGGAHYNEQFF
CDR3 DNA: TGTGCCACCAGCGCAACAGGGGGCGCCCACTACAATGAGCAGTTCTTC